Listed below are T cell receptor beta chains from one sample, sequenced in a study of blood T cell repertoires in COVID-19. Only in-frame clones appear in the TCRdb table, and some are missing; sequencing was by immunoSEQ multiplex PCR. The sample records under 250,000 clones, roughly 85% being singletons. The source material was PBMCs or T cells enriched from blood (not recorded which). The receptors were gathered from a woman aged 45-59 years who had been exposed to COVID-19. The CDR3 runs from the conserved cysteine through the conserved F or W. Not all rows give a size; the values are once, few, many and, for expanded clones, a class.

clone size,J gene,V gene,CDR3 protein
NA,TRBJ1-2,TRBV4-1,CASSHEGGFGYTF
once,TRBJ2-1,TRBV6-5,CASSFLQRSSYNEQFF
NA,TRBJ2-1,TRBV7-2,CASSLRGIANEQFF
few,TRBJ1-1,TRBV5-4,CASSLDRSAMNTEAFF
NA,TRBJ2-7,TRBV7-2,CASSSTGQGYEQYF
NA,TRBJ2-3,TRBV11-2,CASSLDGLAGGIDTQYF
NA,TRBJ1-5,TRBV19,CATRTNAGSGQPQHF
NA,TRBJ2-5,TRBV5-4,CASSRTSGGQETQYF
NA,TRBJ1-1,TRBV7-2,CASSPVPPGTVTVKAFF
NA,TRBJ2-3,TRBV12-5,CASGSGSSTDTQYF
NA,TRBJ1-3,TRBV5-6,CASSDRQGAGGNTIYF
NA,TRBJ2-2,TRBV10-3,CATTGTASTGELFF
NA,TRBJ1-5,TRBV21-1,CASSKRRRISSNQPQHF
NA,TRBJ1-2,TRBV10-3,CAISESGGGDGYTF
NA,TRBJ1-1,TRBV9,CASSALGRVDTEAFF
NA,TRBJ1-6,TRBV7-3,CASSSKGGSPLHF
NA,TRBJ2-7,TRBV6-5,CASRSRGTSSYEQYF
NA,TRBJ1-1,TRBV12-3/TRBV12-4,CASSPDSSREAFF
NA,TRBJ2-1,TRBV2,CASNRLANNEQFF
NA,TRBJ2-3,TRBV7-2,CASSPTSRADTQYF
NA,TRBJ1-6,TRBV7-8,CASSLAPIRGSYNSPLHF
NA,TRBJ2-2,TRBV6-1,CASSESPGGGTGELFF
NA,TRBJ1-2,TRBV30,CARRLSNYGYTF
NA,TRBJ1-2,TRBV28,CASSSPGQTYGYTF
NA,TRBJ2-1,TRBV6-1,CASSEGRDRYGFF
NA,TRBJ1-2,TRBV11-2,CASSTGGGSYGYTF
NA,TRBJ2-2,TRBV11-2,CASSLRSNLVGELFF
NA,TRBJ2-7,TRBV5-4,CASSLRQGHEQYF
NA,TRBJ1-4,TRBV5-4,CASSLRQGDEKLFF
NA,TRBJ2-5,TRBV20-1,CSASDSLETQYF
NA,TRBJ2-3,TRBV9,CASSVEAGHTDTQYF
NA,TRBJ1-2,TRBV6-1,CASSEIRVAGYTF